The rows below give T cell receptor beta chains drawn from one sample of a study of blood T cells in healthy people across ages. TCRdb recomputed calls from the 5' RACE reads with MiXCR, one row per CDR3 protein. The sample includes roughly 1,000,000 distinct CDR3 sequences, 25% of them seen just once. This sample also appeared in a second study, on T cells of mothers and their children.

The sample comprised blood. The receptors originated from a girl between 2 and 10 years old in good health. Each CDR3 is given with its conserved first and last residue. Fields, in order: CDR3 protein, CDR3 DNA, D gene, J gene, V gene, clone size. D genes are given only for firm matches. Size values are once, few and many counts, or a class for expanded clones, and some rows have none.

CASSSTGTSGDSTDTQYF	TGTGCCAGCAGCTCAACCGGGACTAGCGGTGATAGCACAGATACGCAGTATTTT	TRBD2	TRBJ2-3	TRBV7-9	-
CASSLTGEGEKLFF	TGTGCCAGCAGTTTGACAGGCGAAGGCGAAAAACTGTTTTTT	-	TRBJ1-4	TRBV6-6	-
CSARDSLGSSYNEQFF	TGCAGTGCTAGAGATTCCCTGGGAAGCTCCTACAATGAGCAGTTCTTC	-	TRBJ2-1	TRBV20-1	-
CSALDTGAFF	TGCAGCGCTCTGGACACTGGAGCTTTCTTT	-	TRBJ1-1	TRBV20-1	few
CSAKGGGASNEQFF	TGCAGCGCAAAAGGCGGGGGGGCATCCAATGAACAGTTCTTC	TRBD2	TRBJ2-1	TRBV29-1	few
CASRPVIGGLWKPQHF	TGTGCCAGCAGGCCCGTCATTGGGGGCCTCTGGAAGCCCCAGCATTTT	-	TRBJ1-5	TRBV6-1	few
CSSAGVGDEKLFF	TGCAGCTCAGCCGGGGTCGGTGATGAAAAACTGTTTTTT	-	TRBJ1-4	TRBV29-1	-
CSAPRKEYSYNEQFF	TGCAGTGCTCCCCGCAAGGAATACTCCTACAATGAGCAGTTCTTC	-	TRBJ2-1	TRBV20-1	-
CASSPDSVDEQYF	TGCGCCAGCAGCCCTGACTCCGTGGACGAGCAGTACTTC	-	TRBJ2-7	TRBV5-1	-
CASRSGERGYEQYF	TGTGCCAGCAGATCGGGAGAGAGGGGCTACGAGCAGTACTTC	-	TRBJ2-7	TRBV6-6	-
CASSLDGLPMETQYF	TGTGCCAGCAGTTTAGACGGGCTACCCATGGAGACCCAGTACTTC	-	TRBJ2-5	TRBV12-3/TRBV12-4	-
CASSNQNGGKLFF	TGTGCCAGCAGTAACCAGAACGGTGGAAAACTGTTTTTT	-	TRBJ1-4	TRBV12-3/TRBV12-4	few
CASSLVQSNEQYF	TGCGCCAGCAGCTTGGTTCAGTCAAACGAGCAGTACTTC	-	TRBJ2-7	TRBV5-1	once
CASSLSGGRDEQFF	TGTGCCAGCAGCTTATCAGGGGGCAGGGATGAGCAGTTCTTC	TRBD1	TRBJ2-1	TRBV7-6	-
CSARELAGNYNEQFF	TGCAGTGCTAGAGAACTAGCGGGAAACTACAATGAGCAGTTCTTC	TRBD2	TRBJ2-1	TRBV20-1	-
CSVTGQGVSYEQYF	TGCAGCGTTACCGGACAGGGGGTTTCCTACGAGCAGTACTTC	TRBD1	TRBJ2-7	TRBV29-1	few
CASSITSGGSYEQYF	TGCGCCAGCAGCATAACTTCAGGGGGCTCCTACGAGCAGTACTTC	TRBD1	TRBJ2-7	TRBV5-1	-
CSVRGRVVETQYF	TGCAGCGTTCGTGGGAGGGTGGTTGAGACCCAGTACTTC	TRBD2	TRBJ2-5	TRBV29-1	-
CAITRQGSTGANVLTF	TGTGCCATCACAAGACAGGGATCTACTGGGGCCAACGTCCTGACTTTC	TRBD1	TRBJ2-6	TRBV10-3	once
CASSLTVRGEGQQFF	TGTGCCAGCAGTTTAACCGTAAGGGGTGAAGGGCAGCAGTTCTTC	-	TRBJ2-1	TRBV27	-
CASTSQIAGGTDTQYF	TGTGCCAGCACCTCTCAAATAGCGGGTGGCACAGATACGCAGTATTTT	TRBD2	TRBJ2-3	TRBV2	few
CSGRQKQETQYF	TGCAGCGGCCGACAGAAACAAGAGACCCAGTACTTC	-	TRBJ2-5	TRBV29-1	few
CASLSVPVNEQFF	TGTGCCAGTTTGAGCGTCCCGGTCAATGAGCAGTTCTTC	-	TRBJ2-1	TRBV6-1	few
CSVTRQGTYEQYF	TGCAGCGTGACGAGACAGGGAACCTACGAGCAGTACTTC	TRBD1	TRBJ2-7	TRBV29-1	few